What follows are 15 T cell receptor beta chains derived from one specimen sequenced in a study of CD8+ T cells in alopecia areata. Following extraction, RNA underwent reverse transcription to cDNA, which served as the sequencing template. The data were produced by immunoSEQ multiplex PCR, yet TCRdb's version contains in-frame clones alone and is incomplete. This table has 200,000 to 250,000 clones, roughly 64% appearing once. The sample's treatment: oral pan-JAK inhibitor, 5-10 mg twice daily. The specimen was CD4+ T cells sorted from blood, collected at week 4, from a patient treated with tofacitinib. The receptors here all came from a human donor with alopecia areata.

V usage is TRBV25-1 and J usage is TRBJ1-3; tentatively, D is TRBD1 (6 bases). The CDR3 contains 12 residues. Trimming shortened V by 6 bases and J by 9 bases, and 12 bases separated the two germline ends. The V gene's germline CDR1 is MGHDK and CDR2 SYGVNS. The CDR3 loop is CASSEQGATIYF. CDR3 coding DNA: TGTGCCAGCAGCGAACAGGGAGCCACCATATATTTT.

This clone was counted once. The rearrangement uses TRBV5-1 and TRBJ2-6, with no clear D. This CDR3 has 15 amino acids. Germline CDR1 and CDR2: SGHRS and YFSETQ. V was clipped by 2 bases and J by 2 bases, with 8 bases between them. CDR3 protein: CASSLSLAGANVLTF. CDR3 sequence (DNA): TGCGCCAGCAGCTTAAGTTTAGCTGGGGCCAACGTCCTGACTTTC. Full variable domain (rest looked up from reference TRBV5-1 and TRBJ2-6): KAGVTQTPRYLIKTRGQQVTLSCSPISGHRSVSWYQQTPGQGLQFLFEYFSETQRNKGNFPGRFSGRQFSNSRSEMNVSTLELGDSALYLCASSLSLAGANVLTFGAGSRLTVL.

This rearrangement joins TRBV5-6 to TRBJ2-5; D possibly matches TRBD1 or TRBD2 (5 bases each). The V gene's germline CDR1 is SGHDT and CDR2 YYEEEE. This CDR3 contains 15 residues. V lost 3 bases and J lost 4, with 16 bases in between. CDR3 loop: CASSWGPGRGETQYF. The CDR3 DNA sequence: TGTGCCAGCAGCTGGGGTCCAGGGAGAGGAGAGACCCAGTACTTC. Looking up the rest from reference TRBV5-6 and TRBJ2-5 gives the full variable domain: DAGVTQSPTHLIKTRGQQVTLRCSPKSGHDTVSWYQQALGQGPQFIFQYYEEEERQRGNFPDRFSGHQFPNYSSELNVNALLLGDSALYLCASSWGPGRGETQYFGPGTRLLVL.

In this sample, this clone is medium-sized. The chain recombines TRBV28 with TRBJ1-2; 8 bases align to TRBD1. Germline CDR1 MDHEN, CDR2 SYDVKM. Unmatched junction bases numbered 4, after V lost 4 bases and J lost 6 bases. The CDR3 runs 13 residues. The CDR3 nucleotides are TGTGCCAGCAGTTCAGGGGGCCTGGATGGCTACACCTTC. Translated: CASSSGGLDGYTF.

The CDR3 DNA reads as TGTGCCAGCAGGTCAGGGGGCCTTAATTCACCCCTCCACTTT. Translated, it gives CASRSGGLNSPLHF. The chain uses TRBV6-5 and TRBJ1-6; 8 bases agree with TRBD1. This CDR3 contains 14 residues. V dropped 6 bases and J dropped 6; count of bases not matched to a gene: 4. Germline-derived CDR1 and CDR2 are MNHEY and SVGAGI.

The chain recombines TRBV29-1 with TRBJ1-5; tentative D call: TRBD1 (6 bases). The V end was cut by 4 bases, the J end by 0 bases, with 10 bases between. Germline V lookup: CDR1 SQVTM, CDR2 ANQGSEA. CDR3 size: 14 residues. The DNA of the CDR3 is TGCAGCGTTGCGACAGGAGCTAGCAATCAGCCCCAGCATTTT. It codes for CSVATGASNQPQHF.

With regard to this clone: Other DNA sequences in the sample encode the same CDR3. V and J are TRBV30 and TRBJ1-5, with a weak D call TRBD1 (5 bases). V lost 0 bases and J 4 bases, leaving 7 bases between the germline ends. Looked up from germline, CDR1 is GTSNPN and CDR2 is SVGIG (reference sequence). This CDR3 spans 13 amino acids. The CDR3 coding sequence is TGTGCCTGGAGTGTGCAGGGAAATCAGCCCCAGCATTTT. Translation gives CAWSVQGNQPQHF.

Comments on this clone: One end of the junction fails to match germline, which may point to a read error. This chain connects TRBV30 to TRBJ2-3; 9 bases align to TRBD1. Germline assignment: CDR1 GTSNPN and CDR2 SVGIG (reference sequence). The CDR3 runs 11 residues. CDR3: CAWNLQGASDF. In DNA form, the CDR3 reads TGTGCCTGGAATCTACAGGGGGCTAGCGATTTT.

This chain's CDR3 is CASSLVFGGFNTGELFF. Written as DNA, the CDR3 is TGTGCCAGCAGCTTAGTTTTTGGTGGTTTTAACACCGGGGAGCTGTTTTTT. The rearrangement uses TRBV11-2 and TRBJ2-2; unclear D gene. V was pared by 1 base and J by 2 bases, with 14 bases between. Germline values: CDR1 SGHAT, CDR2 FQNNGV. The CDR3 covers 17 residues. The full variable domain, rest sourced from reference TRBV11-2 and TRBJ2-2, is EAGVAQSPRYKIIEKRQSVAFWCNPISGHATLYWYQQILGQGPKLLIQFQNNGVVDDSQLPKDRFSAERLKGVDSTLKIQPAKLEDSAVYLCASSLVFGGFNTGELFFGEGSRLTVL.

The CDR3 protein is CASRDRVNSPLHF. The DNA of the CDR3 is TGTGCCAGCAGGGACAGAGTTAATTCACCCCTCCACTTT. V is TRBV28 and J is TRBJ1-6, with D perhaps matching TRBD1 (6 bases). Trimming took off 6 bases at V and 6 bases at J, with 9 bases between the two ends. The CDR3 covers 13 residues. Looked up from germline, CDR1 is MDHEN and CDR2 is SYDVKM.

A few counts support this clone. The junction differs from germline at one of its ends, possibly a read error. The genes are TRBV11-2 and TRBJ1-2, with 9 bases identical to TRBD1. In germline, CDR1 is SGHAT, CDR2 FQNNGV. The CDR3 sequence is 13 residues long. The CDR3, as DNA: TGTGCCAGCAGCTTACCGGGACAGGGTTCGTCCTCCTTC. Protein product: CASSLPGQGSSSF.

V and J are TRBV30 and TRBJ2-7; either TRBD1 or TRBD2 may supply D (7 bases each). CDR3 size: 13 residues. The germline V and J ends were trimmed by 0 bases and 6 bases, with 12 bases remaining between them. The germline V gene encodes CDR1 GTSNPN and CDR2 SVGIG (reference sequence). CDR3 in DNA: TGTGCCTGGAGTGTAGACAGGGAGGGCGAGCAGTACTTC. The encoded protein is CAWSVDREGEQYF. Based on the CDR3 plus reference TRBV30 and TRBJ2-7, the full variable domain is SQTIHQWPATLVQPVGSPLSLECTVEGTSNPNLYWYRQAAGRGLQLLFYSVGIGQISSEVPQNLSASRPQDRQFILSSKKLLLSDSGFYLCAWSVDREGEQYFGPGTRLTVT.

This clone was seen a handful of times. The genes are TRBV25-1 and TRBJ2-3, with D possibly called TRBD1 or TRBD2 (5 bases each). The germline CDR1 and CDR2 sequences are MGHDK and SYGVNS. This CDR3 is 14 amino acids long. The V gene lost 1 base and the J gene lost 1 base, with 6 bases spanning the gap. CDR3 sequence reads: CASSEWDRTDTQYF. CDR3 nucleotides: TGTGCCAGCAGTGAATGGGACCGCACAGATACGCAGTATTTT.

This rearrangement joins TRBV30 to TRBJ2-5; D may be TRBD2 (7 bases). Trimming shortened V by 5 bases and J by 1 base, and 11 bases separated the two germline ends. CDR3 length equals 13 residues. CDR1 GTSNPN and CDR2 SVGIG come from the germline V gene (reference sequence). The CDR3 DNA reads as TGTGCCTGGGGGGGGGACATCCAAGAGACCCAGTACTTC. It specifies CAWGGDIQETQYF.

The CDR3 loop reads CASSPGTDSSYNEQFF. Written as DNA, the CDR3 is TGTGCCAGCAGCCCCGGGACCGACAGCTCCTACAATGAGCAGTTCTTC. This sequence joins TRBV7-8 and TRBJ2-1, with D perhaps matching TRBD1 or TRBD2 (5 bases each). Germline-derived CDR1 and CDR2 are SGHVS and FQNEAQ. The CDR3 is 16 amino acids. Trimming shortened V by 5 bases and J by 0 bases, and 14 bases separated the two germline ends.